These 23 T cell receptor beta chains came from one sample sequenced in a study of human thymus T cells. Clones were read by immunoSEQ multiplex PCR, and TCRdb kept only the in-frame ones, dropping some. The repertoire holds about 60,000 clones, with about 94% as singletons. The source material was blood. The receptors stem from a boy younger than two with a congenital heart defect but otherwise immunologically healthy.

In nucleotides, the CDR3 is TGTGCCAGCAGTGAAGGGAGGGACGAGCAGTACTTC. The encoded protein is CASSEGRDEQYF. V is TRBV6-1 and J is TRBJ2-7; tentative D call: TRBD2 (6 bases). V was trimmed by 1 base and J by 5 bases, leaving 6 bases between them. This CDR3 contains 12 residues. Looked up from germline, CDR1 is MNHNS and CDR2 is SASEGT.

This clone was seen many times. The chain carries TRBV27 and TRBJ2-7; D ambiguous. Trimming cost V 2 bases and J 2 bases, with 10 bases left between them. The CDR3 loop spans 14 amino acids. Germline V lookup: CDR1 MNHEY, CDR2 SMNVEV (reference sequence). CDR3 DNA: TGTGCCAGCAGTTTAGGCAGCGCGCCCTACGAGCAGTACTTC. This codes for CASSLGSAPYEQYF.

The chain combines TRBV4-2 with TRBJ2-1; the D gene is possibly TRBD2 (7 bases). The length of the CDR3 is 17 residues. The germline V and J ends were trimmed by 3 bases and 0 bases, with 15 bases remaining between them. Germline CDR1 and CDR2: LGHNA and YNFKEQ. CDR3 residues: CASSQGGGPHSYNEQFF. For the CDR3, the DNA is TGTGCCAGCAGCCAGGGAGGGGGGCCACACTCCTACAATGAGCAGTTCTTC.

The V call is TRBV5-4, the J call TRBJ2-3; 9 bases map to TRBD2. V shed 9 bases, J shed 2 bases, and the junction held 10 bases outside the gene matches. From germline, CDR1 is SGHNT and CDR2 YYREEE (reference sequence). The CDR3 is made up of 15 amino acids. CDR3: CANTIGTSPTDTQYF. The CDR3 coding sequence is TGTGCCAACACGATCGGGACTAGCCCCACAGATACGCAGTATTTT.

This rearrangement joins TRBV5-6 to TRBJ1-1; TRBD1 might be the D (5 bases). This CDR3 has 14 amino acids. CDR1 SGHDT and CDR2 YYEEEE come from the germline V gene. V lost 0 bases to trimming and J lost 11 bases, with 17 bases between them. The CDR3 loop reads CASSLGPREGSAFF. Written as DNA, the CDR3 is TGTGCCAGCAGCTTGGGCCCCAGGGAGGGCTCGGCTTTCTTT. Full variable domain (rest looked up from reference TRBV5-6 and TRBJ1-1): DAGVTQSPTHLIKTRGQQVTLRCSPKSGHDTVSWYQQALGQGPQFIFQYYEEEERQRGNFPDRFSGHQFPNYSSELNVNALLLGDSALYLCASSLGPREGSAFFGQGTRLTVV.

The V and J genes are TRBV7-2 and TRBJ2-3; 10 bases are shared with TRBD2. CDR3 length: 16 amino acids. The V segment lost 2 bases and the J segment 3 bases; nucleotides outside the gene matches: 5. The germline gives CDR1 SGHTA, CDR2 FQGNSA. The CDR3 DNA reads TGTGCCAGCAGCTTACTAGCGGGGGAGGGAACAGATACGCAGTATTTT. Protein product: CASSLLAGEGTDTQYF. Full variable domain (remainder filled in from reference TRBV7-2 and TRBJ2-3): GAGVSQSPSNKVTEKGKDVELRCDPISGHTALYWYRQSLGQGLEFLIYFQGNSAPDKSGLPSDRFSAERTGGSVSTLTIQRTQQEDSAVYLCASSLLAGEGTDTQYFGPGTRLTVL.

In this sample, this clone turned up once. The rearrangement uses TRBV2 and TRBJ2-5; 9 bases are a match to TRBD2. V lost 1 base to trimming and J lost 0 bases; unmatched junction nucleotides: 9. This CDR3 has 18 amino acids. Germline loops: CDR1 SNHLY, CDR2 FYNNEI. The CDR3 sequence: CASSEGGGRAPYQETQYF. CDR3 DNA sequence: TGTGCCAGCAGTGAAGGGGGCGGGAGGGCCCCATACCAAGAGACCCAGTACTTC.

This rearrangement joins TRBV27 to TRBJ2-5; weak D call: TRBD1 (7 bases). V was cut by 3 bases and J by 5 bases, with 16 bases left in between. From germline, CDR1 is MNHEY and CDR2 SMNVEV (reference sequence). CDR3 length equals 15 residues. CDR3 bases: TGTGCCAGCAGTTTTCAGCCGACAGGGAGGGAGACCCAGTACTTC. Protein product: CASSFQPTGRETQYF.

This clone was counted a single time. This chain uses TRBV19 with TRBJ1-5; D is perhaps TRBD1 (5 bases). Germline V gene lookup returns CDR1 LNHDA and CDR2 SQIVND (reference sequence). Trimming took 3 bases from V and 5 from J, leaving 11 bases between them. This CDR3 has 14 amino acids. The CDR3: CASSITGFYQPQHF. In DNA form, the CDR3 reads TGTGCCAGTAGTATCACAGGTTTTTATCAGCCCCAGCATTTT.

The chain couples TRBV6-6 to TRBJ2-7; D is perhaps TRBD2 (5 bases). This CDR3 contains 13 residues. V shed 4 bases and J shed 0 bases, with 7 bases lying between them. Germline V lookup: CDR1 MNHNY, CDR2 SVGAGI (reference sequence). The CDR3 spells CASSFGLSYEQYF. CDR3 nucleotide sequence: TGTGCCAGCAGTTTTGGACTCTCCTACGAGCAGTACTTC.

The gene calls are TRBV12-5 and TRBJ1-6, with D possibly matching TRBD1 (6 bases). This CDR3 is built from 15 residues. Deletions cut 1 base from V and 8 bases from J, with 12 bases between. Germline CDR1 reads LGHNT; CDR2 reads FRNRAP. The CDR3 loop is CASGLGQGWYSPLHF. As DNA, the CDR3 is TGTGCTAGTGGTTTGGGGCAGGGGTGGTATTCACCCCTCCACTTT.

This clone was picked up one time. The V and J genes are TRBV15 and TRBJ2-5; 7 nucleotides match TRBD2. This CDR3 contains 13 residues. Germline loops: CDR1 LNHNV, CDR2 YYDKDF (reference sequence). The V segment lost 1 base and the J segment 5 bases; nucleotides outside the gene matches: 1. DNA for the CDR3: TGTGCCACCAGCAGAGGAGCGGGGGAGACCCAGTACTTC. Protein: CATSRGAGETQYF.

The chain links TRBV6-1 to TRBJ2-7; 10 bases are a match to TRBD1. Germline CDR1 MNHNS, CDR2 SASEGT. CDR3 length: 16 residues. With V trimmed by 3 bases and J by 0 bases, 5 bases remained unmatched. The CDR3 sequence: CASSEWTGGTSYEQYF. DNA of the CDR3: TGTGCCAGCAGTGAGTGGACAGGGGGTACCTCCTACGAGCAGTACTTC.

The rearrangement joins TRBV9 to TRBJ1-3; 8 bases align to TRBD1. Germline V gene sequence: CDR1 SGDLS, CDR2 YYNGEE. The CDR3 covers 16 residues. Losses at the gene ends were 4 bases for V and 3 bases for J; bases not matched to a gene: 9. CDR3 in amino acids: CASSPRTGINGNTIYF. The CDR3 DNA sequence: TGTGCCAGCAGCCCTAGGACAGGGATCAATGGAAACACCATATATTTT.

The chain combines TRBV10-1 with TRBJ2-2, with 7 bases identical to TRBD2. CDR1 is WNHNN and CDR2 is SYGVQD in the germline V gene (reference sequence). This CDR3 has 13 residues. J lost 5 bases, V lost 6 bases, and 3 bases had no gene match. The CDR3 nucleotides read TGCGCCAGCAGAAGCGGGAATACCGGGGAGCTGTTTTTT. Protein sequence: CASRSGNTGELFF.

The V gene is TRBV1, the J gene TRBJ2-3; the D call TRBD1 from the table was never checked on the DNA. TRBV1 is described as a pseudogene. The CDR3 extends over 15 amino acids. CDR3 loop: CTSSQDGTHRGTQYF. The DNA of the CDR3 is TGCACCAGCAGCCAAGACGGGACGCACAGGGGTACGCAGTATTTT.

The V call is TRBV12-5, the J call TRBJ1-1; unclear D gene. The germline gives CDR1 LGHNT, CDR2 FRNRAP. The V end lost 1 base, the J end lost 1 base, and 4 bases lay between the germline ends. There are 13 residues in the CDR3. This CDR3 reads CASGLGQNTEAFF. The DNA for the CDR3 is TGTGCTAGTGGTTTGGGACAGAACACTGAAGCTTTCTTT.

This chain uses TRBV10-1 with TRBJ2-3; 7 bases are a match to TRBD2. This CDR3 has 17 amino acids. With 3 bases clipped from V and 6 bases from J, the junction kept 15 bases outside the gene matches. The germline V gene encodes CDR1 WNHNN and CDR2 SYGVQD (reference sequence). The CDR3 bases are TGCGCCAGCAGTGAACGGGGCGGGAGAGGTAATAGGGATACGCAGTATTTT. This codes for CASSERGGRGNRDTQYF.

This sequence joins TRBV7-2 and TRBJ2-1; the D gene is possibly TRBD2 (6 bases). The ends were cut back, 1 base at V and 5 bases at J, with 12 bases in the middle. Germline values: CDR1 SGHTA, CDR2 FQGNSA. The CDR3 loop spans 15 amino acids. CDR3 residues: CASSLDVGGHNEQFF. CDR3 in DNA: TGTGCCAGCAGCTTAGATGTGGGAGGCCACAATGAGCAGTTCTTC.

The V gene is TRBV5-1, the J gene TRBJ1-1; TRBD1 agrees at 7 bases. Trimming removed 3 bases from V and 5 bases from J; junction bases left unmatched: 19. Germline CDR1 is SGHRS and CDR2 is YFSETQ. The CDR3 runs 18 residues. In nucleotides, the CDR3 is TGCGCCAGCAGCTCCAACCCTCACTCGACAGGGAGAAAGACTGAAGCTTTCTTT. It encodes CASSSNPHSTGRKTEAFF.

The rearrangement joins TRBV5-1 to TRBJ2-6; D is ambiguous. The CDR3 covers 15 residues. Germline V gene data show CDR1 as SGHRS and CDR2 as YFSETQ. V lost 0 bases to trimming and J lost 0 bases, with 4 bases between them. CDR3 bases: TGCGCCAGCAGCTTGGGAGTCTCTGGGGCCAACGTCCTGACTTTC. Translating it yields CASSLGVSGANVLTF.

This chain connects TRBV6-4 to TRBJ2-7; the match to TRBD2 covers 7 bases. Looked up from germline, CDR1 is MRHNA and CDR2 is SNTAGT. This CDR3 has 16 residues. J gave up 1 base and V 7 bases, and 13 bases lay outside the gene matches. The CDR3 loop is CASIILRESGSYEQYF. CDR3 in DNA: TGTGCCAGCATAATCCTGCGGGAGTCTGGATCCTACGAGCAGTACTTC.

This chain connects TRBV5-8 to TRBJ2-1; D is unresolved. Trimming shortened V by 1 base and J by 4 bases, and 12 bases separated the two germline ends. CDR3 length: 15 amino acids. The germline V gene encodes CDR1 SGHTS and CDR2 YDEGEE. This CDR3 is CASSLLLGNYNEQFF. The CDR3 nucleotides read TGTGCCAGCAGCTTGCTTCTAGGGAATTACAATGAGCAGTTCTTC.